A few counts support the clone carrying this T cell receptor beta chain. Its antigen remains unknown. The method was immunoSEQ multiplex PCR; TCRdb's version includes in-frame clones alone and lacks a portion of them. The table shows over 45,000 clones, with around 85% occurring only once. Each patient with chemo-refractory metastatic non-small-cell lung cancer was treated with focal radiation plus CTLA-4 blockade using ipilimumab. This specimen comes from a study of radiotherapy plus CTLA-4 blockade in lung cancer. Study conclusions and caveats: Reports state that early shifts in blood T cell clones, with interferon-beta, best predicted response.

V was shortened by 4 bases and J by 5 bases, with 14 bases between the two germline ends. CDR3 length: 14 residues. Germline V gene lookup returns CDR1 SEHNR and CDR2 FQNEAQ (reference sequence). This specimen was peripheral blood, taken from a patient treated with radiotherapy plus ipilimumab. The clonotype was recovered from a human donor with non-small cell lung cancer who had a complete response to radiotherapy plus ipilimumab. V and J are TRBV7-9 and TRBJ1-1, with unresolved D. CDR3 coding DNA: TGTGCCAGCAGCTCAAACCTAGTTCGGACTGAAGCTTTCTTT. This translates into CASSSNLVRTEAFF.